This T cell receptor beta chain came from a study of T cells in Graves' hyperthyroidism and ophthalmopathy. Study context: Blood was drawn when the patient was first diagnosed and still untreated.

Inclusion characteristics of ophthalmopathy patients comprised a Clinical Activity Score of at least 3, a NOSPECS grade of at least 4, and duration under 3 months. Not enrolled were patients with uncontrolled infection, other autoimmune disease, pregnancy or lactation. For the diagnoses, clinical symptoms, serum thyroxine and TRAb, thyroid ultrasound and orbital computed tomography were used. J lost 3 bases, V lost 8 bases, and 6 bases had no gene match. Germline CDR1 reads GTSNPN; CDR2 reads SVGIG (reference sequence). This CDR3 has 14 residues. There were TCR beta CDR3 regions amplified from RNA transcripts. HTBI primers were used for first-round RT-PCR of the TCR CDR3. TCRdb processed the multiplex PCR reads anew with MiXCR; each CDR3 protein has one entry. The sample records about 600,000 distinct CDR3 sequences, around 13% being singletons. This clonotype was counted many times.

The chain links TRBV30 to TRBJ2-1; 11 nucleotides line up with TRBD2. The specimen was blood. This receptor was identified in a woman aged 50 to 60 with Graves' ophthalmopathy. In DNA, the CDR3 is TGTGCCGGGACAGGGACTAGCGGCTACAATGAGCAGTTCTTC. This sequence encodes CAGTGTSGYNEQFF.